Given below is one TCR beta chain in context. The antigen is undetermined. Sequencing used immunoSEQ multiplex PCR; TCRdb keeps in-frame clones, though not all of them. The profile shows more than 50,000 clones, around 94% of them singletons. V was trimmed by 5 bases and J by 6 bases, leaving 17 bases between them. The CDR3 contains 14 residues. Germline values: CDR1 MNHNY, CDR2 SVGAGI (reference sequence). The sample is drawn from a study of cytomegalovirus exposure and HLA in healthy donors. Study-level findings and limits: Overall, about 160 TCR beta chains were annotated as cytomegalovirus-associated. According to reports, the classifier identified cytomegalovirus status with high specificity and sensitivity. The tendency of first-cohort TCR clusters to co-occur in the roughly 120 validation repertoires was identified by a subsequent analysis. Many donors carried some public TCRs, although rarity characterized most TCR sequences.

The origin of this receptor is a man between 18 and 29 years old in good health and CMV-seronegative. The sequenced sample was PBMCs. This rearrangement joins TRBV6-6 to TRBJ2-7; TRBD1 is a possible D gene (8 bases). CDR3 DNA sequence: TGTGCCAGCAGTACGGACAGGGAGGGACTCGAGCAGTACTTC. Translated, it gives CASSTDREGLEQYF.